The 21 T cell receptor beta chains below were found in one sample sequenced in a study of tumor-infiltrating lymphocytes in oesophageal squamous cell carcinoma. MiXCR was run by TCRdb on the PCR reads, yielding one entry per CDR3 protein. The table lists 15,000 to 20,000 distinct CDR3 sequences, around 43% of them singletons. The source material was normal esophageal tissue next to the tumor. All receptors derive from a female donor with esophageal squamous cell carcinoma.

There are many counts of this clonotype. This chain uses TRBV4-1 with TRBJ2-1; D call uncertain. The end of the DNA fits TRBJ2-7 better, so the J call may be wrong. CDR1 and CDR2 from the germline V gene are MGHRA and YSYEKL. The CDR3 has 13 residues. Here the CDR3 DNA reads TGCGCCAGCAGCCAAGGACAAACCTACGAGCAGTACTTC. Protein sequence: CASSQGQTYEQYF.

The chain joins TRBV7-2 to TRBJ1-2; D is perhaps TRBD1 (6 bases). The V gene's germline CDR1 is SGHTA and CDR2 FQGNSA. V gave up 3 bases and J gave up 2 bases, with 10 bases separating them. This CDR3 is 14 amino acids long. The CDR3 DNA follows: TGTGCCAGCAGCTTCGGACAGCACAACTATGGCTACACCTTC. It is translated as CASSFGQHNYGYTF.

This clonotype came up many times. A read error is likely, as this CDR3 ends without the conserved phenylalanine or tryptophan. It is unclear where the CDR3 begins or ends on the DNA, so no DNA is shown, and the CDR3 is as TCRdb lists it. The CDR3 spells CAISESTT. This sequence joins TRBV10-3 and TRBJ2-6. Inclusive of both ends, the CDR3 amounts to 8 amino acids. Germline lookup yields CDR1 ENHRY and CDR2 SYGVKD.

This clonotype appeared many times. The chain has TRBV5-4 and TRBJ1-1; D is uncertain. Germline lookup yields CDR1 SGHNT and CDR2 YYREEE (reference sequence). The CDR3 runs 13 residues. V was pared by 5 bases and J by 5 bases, with 13 bases between. The CDR3 nucleotides are TGTGCCAGCAGTCCATCACTTGGGACTGAAGCTTTCTTT. Translated, it gives CASSPSLGTEAFF.

In this sample, this clonotype turned up a few times. J is TRBJ2-5 and V is TRBV7-3; 7 nucleotides match TRBD2. The J call may be in error: the DNA end matches TRBJ2-1 better. Germline-derived CDR1 and CDR2 are SGHTA and FQGTGA. The CDR3 length is 16 residues. The CDR3 sequence is CASSLGAGEGYNEQFF. The CDR3 nucleotides read TGTGCCAGCAGCTTAGGGGCGGGAGAAGGCTACAATGAGCAGTTCTTC.

This chain links TRBV11-2 with TRBJ1-5; tentative D call: TRBD1 (6 bases). V gave up 2 bases and J gave up 7 bases, with 15 bases separating them. The CDR3 length is 15 residues. The germline V gene encodes CDR1 SGHAT and CDR2 FQNNGV. The CDR3 here is CASSLYQGMEQPQHF. In DNA, the CDR3 is TGTGCCAGCAGCTTATATCAGGGGATGGAGCAGCCCCAGCATTTT.

This clonotype occurred a few times. The chain has TRBV7-3 and TRBJ2-4; 10 nucleotides align to TRBD2. Matching the DNA end better, TRBJ2-5 makes the J call doubtful. Germline lookup yields CDR1 SGHTA and CDR2 FQGTGA. The CDR3 runs to 14 residues. CDR3 DNA: TGTGCCAGCAGCGAAGGGGGACTAGCGAAGACCCAGTACTTC. Protein: CASSEGGLAKTQYF.

This clonotype is termed large. This chain links TRBV7-2 with TRBJ2-3; 7 bases map to TRBD2. In germline, CDR1 is SGHTA, CDR2 FQGNSA. V was clipped by 1 base and J by 6 bases; unmatched bases: 4. The CDR3 runs to 14 residues. The CDR3 spells CASSLVRGGDTQYF. Here the CDR3 DNA reads TGTGCCAGCAGCTTAGTTCGGGGAGGGGATACGCAGTATTTT.

The chain joins TRBV12-3 or TRBV12-4 to TRBJ2-5; the D gene is possibly TRBD1 (6 bases). The J call is in doubt because the DNA end fits TRBJ2-7 better. The length of the CDR3 is 16 residues. CDR3 protein: CASSLAGGGQTYEQYF. The CDR3 nucleotides read TGTGCCAGCAGTTTAGCCGGTGGGGGACAAACCTACGAGCAGTACTTC.

The sample holds many counts of this clonotype. V usage is TRBV6-1 and J usage is TRBJ1-5; D is uncertain. The V gene lost 4 bases and the J gene lost 3 bases, with 10 bases spanning the gap. The germline gives CDR1 MNHNS, CDR2 SASEGT. The CDR3 runs 14 residues. The CDR3 loop reads CASSGAGPNQPQHF. CDR3 nucleotides: TGTGCCAGCAGTGGGGCCGGCCCCAATCAGCCCCAGCATTTT.

This clonotype was detected ten times or more. J is TRBJ2-2 and V is TRBV5-4; 7 nucleotides agree with TRBD2. The V and J ends lost 7 bases and 7 bases, in that order; junction bases with no gene match: 10. Germline V gene sequence: CDR1 SGHNT, CDR2 YYREEE (reference sequence). CDR3 size: 14 residues. The DNA of the CDR3 is TGTGCCAGCTGGGCGGCGGGGGTCGGCGGGGAGCTGTTTTTT. This codes for CASWAAGVGGELFF.

The rearrangement joins TRBV10-2 to TRBJ2-3; perhaps D is TRBD1 or TRBD2 (5 bases each). This CDR3 is 13 amino acids long. Germline CDR1 WSHSY, CDR2 SAAADI. The germline V and J ends were trimmed by 5 bases and 6 bases, with 12 bases remaining between them. For the CDR3, the DNA is TGCGCCAGCAGTAGGGACCCTGCGGATACGCAGTATTTT. Translation gives CASSRDPADTQYF.

This clonotype appeared many times. The CDR3 nucleotides are TGTGCCAGCAGCTCTTACGTCAGGGAGCTGTTTTTT. It codes for CASSSYVRELFF. The chain joins TRBV12-3 or TRBV12-4 to TRBJ2-2; D unclear. The V gene lost 6 bases and the J gene lost 9 bases, with 11 bases spanning the gap. This CDR3 comprises 12 residues.

The chain combines TRBV19 with TRBJ2-3; 7 bases fit TRBD2. There are 16 residues in the CDR3. V shed 4 bases and J 14 bases; nucleotides not matched to a gene: 21. CDR1 LNHDA and CDR2 SQIVND come from the germline V gene (reference sequence). CDR3 in amino acids: CASSTQGSGITGELYF. The DNA for the CDR3 is TGTGCCAGTAGTACACAAGGAAGCGGGATCACCGGGGAGCTGTATTTT.

The rearrangement uses TRBV7-4 and TRBJ2-5; TRBD2 matches at 15 bases. Near its end, the DNA agrees better with TRBJ2-1, so the J call may be wrong. Germline-derived CDR1 and CDR2 are SGHVT and SQSDAQ. This CDR3 contains 18 residues. The CDR3 bases are TGTGCCAGCAGCGCATGGACTAGCGGGGGGGATTGGTGGAATGAGCAGTTCTTC. Amino acids: CASSAWTSGGDWWNEQFF.

As for this clonotype: It is likely a read error, because the conserved phenylalanine at the end of the CDR3 is missing. The limits of the CDR3 on the DNA are not certain, so only TCRdb's listed CDR3 is given. This chain connects TRBV6-8 to TRBJ2-7; TRBD1, the table's D call, lacks a check against the DNA. The length of the CDR3 is 15 amino acids, counting both ends. The V gene's germline CDR1 is MNHGY and CDR2 SAAAGT. The CDR3 sequence: CASSYSTGFGYTFGS.

This clonotype has a handful of counts. This likely comes from a read error, as the CDR3 has no conserved phenylalanine or tryptophan at its end. The DNA is omitted, as the CDR3 cannot be located on it reliably, and the CDR3 follows TCRdb's listing. The gene calls are TRBV7-3 and TRBJ2-5; the table calls TRBD1, which could not be checked here. The CDR3 spans 17 amino acids, including both terminal residues. Looked up from germline, CDR1 is SGHTA and CDR2 is FQGTGA. The CDR3 loop reads CASSLNPGTAYEQYFGN.

A few counts support this clonotype. This sequence joins TRBV18 and TRBJ1-6, with 7 positions matching TRBD1. Germline CDR1 is KGHSH and CDR2 is LQKENI. This CDR3 is built from 13 residues. After removal of 8 bases from V and 7 bases from J, the junction contained 5 bases not matched to a gene. In DNA form, the CDR3 reads TGTGCCAGCACAGACAGGGAGAATTCACCCCTCCACTTT. Translating it yields CASTDRENSPLHF.

This clonotype was recorded a few times. The gene calls are TRBV2 and TRBJ2-7; 8 nucleotides agree with TRBD1. Per germline, CDR1 SNHLY and CDR2 FYNNEI. Trimming at V came to 6 bases and at J to 0 bases, leaving 7 bases not matched to a gene. There are 15 residues in the CDR3. This chain's CDR3 is CASSARQGHSYEQYF. As DNA, the CDR3 is TGTGCCAGCAGCGCTCGACAGGGGCACTCCTACGAGCAGTACTTC.

The chain employs TRBV7-8 and TRBJ2-5; D is undetermined. The J call may not be correct, given that the DNA end is closer to TRBJ2-7. Germline V lookup: CDR1 SGHVS, CDR2 FQNEAQ. The length of the CDR3 is 13 residues. The CDR3 loop reads CASSLAEGYEQYF. CDR3 in DNA: TGTGCCAGCAGCTTAGCTGAAGGATACGAGCAGTACTTC.

Many counts were recorded for this clonotype. The V call is TRBV10-3, the J call TRBJ2-7; the match to TRBD1 covers 7 bases. This CDR3 spans 14 amino acids. V gave up 0 bases and J gave up 6 bases; unmatched junction bases: 5. In germline, CDR1 is ENHRY, CDR2 SYGVKD. CDR3 DNA sequence: TGTGCCATCAGTGAGTCAACTACAGGGGCCGAGCAGTACTTC. It yields the protein CAISESTTGAEQYF.